This entry concerns a single T cell receptor (beta chain). The antigen is unknown. With a J-beta primer mix and a sample-barcoded 5' primer, a second PCR ran about 7 to 12 cycles. A tag from a template-switch adaptor with 12 random nucleotides marked each cDNA molecule. TCRdb reprocessed the 5' RACE reads with MiXCR, giving one entry per CDR3 protein. The sample yields about 1.5 million distinct CDR3 sequences, roughly 40% seen once. The sample belongs to a study of blood T cells in healthy people across ages. Study outcomes and limitations: As age increased, TCR beta diversity per million T cells fell in a roughly linear fashion. The diversity estimates, figures obtained from one million T cells, were considered underestimates.

The donors, healthy Caucasians from Russia, were aged roughly 6 to 100. The sample taken for sequencing was blood. This TCR was sampled from a woman under 30 in good health.

The CDR3 DNA sequence: TGTGCCAGCAGTACAGCGGGGGGGGGACAAGAGACCCAGTACTTC. Residues: CASSTAGGGQETQYF. The chain couples TRBV28 to TRBJ2-5; 10 bases are shared with TRBD2. The germline V gene encodes CDR1 MDHEN and CDR2 SYDVKM. This CDR3 region has 15 residues. The ends lost 5 bases at V and 2 bases at J; junction bases unmatched: 5.